The present T cell receptor (beta chain) was sequenced within a study of T cell clonality in common variable immunodeficiency. This clone was counted between two and nine times. Its antigen is not known. Generated by immunoSEQ multiplex PCR, the TCRdb table keeps only in-frame clones and is missing some. Listed for the sample are more than 7,000 clones, none seen a single time. Study-level results: Fewer TCRbeta clones were shared among CVID subjects than controls. Reportedly, TCR beta sequences from common variable immunodeficiency showed fewer deletions and N-nucleotide insertions.

This clonotype was obtained from a human donor with common variable immunodeficiency. The specimen sequenced was peripheral blood mononuclear cells.

The sequenced CDR3 bases are TGTGCCAGCAGCTTAGGAGGACACCTTCAAGAGACC. It translates to CASSLGGHLQET. In full, the CDR3 reads CASSLGGHLQETQYF. The V call is TRBV7-6, the J call TRBJ2-5; the D gene is possibly TRBD1 (5 bases). The read gets to within 3 residues of the CDR3 end, and the germline J gene fills in the rest. Germline lookup yields CDR1 SGHVS and CDR2 FNYEAQ. This CDR3 is 15 amino acids long. V shed 1 base and J shed 2 bases, with 11 bases lying between them.